The sequence of this T cell receptor (beta chain) was determined in a study of vaccination effects on CD4 cells after COVID-19. In the case of this clone: Its specificity is not known.

Expansion of antigen-specific CD4+ T cells with viral peptide pools was carried out by the ViraFEST assay before sequencing. On roughly day 9 of culture, CD4+ T cells were separated out. Recipients of the vaccine had no prior SARS-CoV-2 infection and negative nucleocapsid antibodies. Per the germline V gene, CDR1 is SNHLY and CDR2 is FYNNEI. The V end was cut by 4 bases, the J end by 0 bases, with 11 bases between. This CDR3 comprises 15 residues. The method was immunoSEQ multiplex PCR; TCRdb's version includes in-frame clones alone and lacks a portion of them. This sample has about 70,000 clones, with over 70% found just once.

The sample in question was CD4+ T cells from PBMCs cultured with SARS-CoV-2 spike peptides, obtained before COVID-19 vaccination. The rearrangement links TRBV2 to TRBJ2-3, with a possible D match to TRBD1 (7 bases). The receptor was derived from a human donor who received a COVID-19 vaccine. This CDR3 reads CASSAGGPSTDTQYF. CDR3 in DNA: TGTGCCAGCAGTGCAGGGGGGCCTAGCACAGATACGCAGTATTTT.